This T cell receptor (beta chain) is drawn from a study of blood T cell repertoires in COVID-19. This clone has just a few counts. The protocol was immunoSEQ multiplex PCR, while the TCRdb copy is restricted to in-frame clones and leaves out a portion. Here the sample spans approximately 200,000 clones, roughly 87% being singletons. The CDR3 runs to 17 residues. CDR1 is MDHEN and CDR2 is SYDVKM in the germline V gene. V lost 5 bases and J lost 2, with 18 bases in between. The chain combines TRBV28 with TRBJ2-2; a possible D gene is TRBD2 (6 bases). The clonotype was recovered from a man aged 18 to 30 with acute COVID-19. Source material: PBMCs or T cells enriched from blood (not recorded which). DNA of the CDR3: TGTGCCAGCAGTCCCCTGAGGGGAGCGGGCAACACCGGGGAGCTGTTTTTT. This sequence encodes CASSPLRGAGNTGELFF.